Listed below are T cell receptor beta chains from one sample, sequenced in a study of blood T cell repertoires in COVID-19. Profiling relied on immunoSEQ multiplex PCR, and the TCRdb table lists in-frame clones only, not all of them. The sample carries about 160,000 clones, about four fifths recorded once. The sample was peripheral blood. Source of these receptors: a man aged 60-69 years with active or convalescent COVID-19. The CDR3 runs from the conserved cysteine through the conserved F or W. A D gene is named only where the DNA matches it firmly. Where a row states a size, it is once, few, many or the class of an expanded clone; other rows omit it.

CASRPSSVLETQYF,TGTGCCAGCAGGCCCTCTTCGGTCTTGGAGACCCAGTACTTC,TRBJ2-5,-,14,-,TRBV6-1
CASSQTSVNEQFF,TGCGCCAGCAGCCAAACTAGCGTCAATGAGCAGTTCTTC,TRBJ2-1,-,13,TRBD2,TRBV4-1
CASSSYFKDRDFGTSYNEQFF,TGTGCCAGCAGTTCCTACTTCAAAGACAGGGATTTCGGAACCTCCTACAATGAGCAGTTCTTC,TRBJ2-1,-,21,TRBD1,TRBV28
CASSAGVVGYTF,TGTGCCAGCAGCGCGGGGGTTGTTGGCTACACCTTC,TRBJ1-2,-,12,-,TRBV6-5
CASSSQGANTEAFF,TGCGCCAGCAGCTCACAGGGGGCAAACACTGAAGCTTTCTTT,TRBJ1-1,-,14,TRBD1,TRBV5-1
CASSQSPGSGSYNEQFF,TGTGCCAGCAGCCAATCCCCCGGTAGCGGCAGCTACAATGAGCAGTTCTTC,TRBJ2-1,few,17,-,TRBV4-2
CASSPQGATLWPGELFF,TGTGCCAGCAGCCCACAGGGGGCCACGCTATGGCCCGGGGAGCTGTTTTTT,TRBJ2-2,-,17,TRBD1,TRBV3-1/TRBV3-2
CASRWTGERTEAFF,TGTGCCAGCAGGTGGACAGGGGAGAGGACTGAAGCTTTCTTT,TRBJ1-1,-,14,TRBD1,TRBV6-5
CASSTGFPLSYEQYF,TGTGCCAGTAGCACAGGGTTCCCCCTCTCCTACGAGCAGTACTTC,TRBJ2-7,-,15,-,TRBV19
CASSLPGAGYGYTF,TGTGCCAGCAGCCTACCAGGGGCGGGCTATGGCTACACCTTC,TRBJ1-2,-,14,-,TRBV5-6
CATSSEGQSPIDSPLHF,TGTGCCACCAGCAGCGAGGGACAGTCTCCTATTGATTCACCCCTCCACTTT,TRBJ1-6,-,17,TRBD1,TRBV15
CASSRSNNQPQHF,TGTGCCAGCAGTCGCAGTAACAATCAGCCCCAGCATTTT,TRBJ1-5,-,13,-,TRBV6-5